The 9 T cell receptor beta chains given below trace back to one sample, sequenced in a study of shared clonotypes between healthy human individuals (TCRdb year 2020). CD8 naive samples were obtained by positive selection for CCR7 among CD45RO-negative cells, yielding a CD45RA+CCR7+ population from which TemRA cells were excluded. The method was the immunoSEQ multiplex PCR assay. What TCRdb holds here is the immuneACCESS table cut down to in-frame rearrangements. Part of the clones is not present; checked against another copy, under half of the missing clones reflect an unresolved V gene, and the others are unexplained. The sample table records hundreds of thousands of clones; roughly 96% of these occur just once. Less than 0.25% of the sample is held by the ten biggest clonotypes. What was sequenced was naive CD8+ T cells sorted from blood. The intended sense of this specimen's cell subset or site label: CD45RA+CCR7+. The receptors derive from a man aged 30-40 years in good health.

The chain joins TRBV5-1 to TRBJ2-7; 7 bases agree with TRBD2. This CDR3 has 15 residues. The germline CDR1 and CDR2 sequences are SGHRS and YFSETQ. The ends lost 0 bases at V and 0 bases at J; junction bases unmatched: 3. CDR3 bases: TGCGCCAGCAGCTTGGGGTCTAGCGGCTCCTACGAGCAGTACTTC. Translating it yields CASSLGSSGSYEQYF.

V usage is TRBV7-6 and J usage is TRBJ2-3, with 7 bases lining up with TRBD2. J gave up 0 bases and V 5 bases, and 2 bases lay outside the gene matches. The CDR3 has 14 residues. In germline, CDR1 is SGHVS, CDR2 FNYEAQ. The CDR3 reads CASSPSGSTDTQYF. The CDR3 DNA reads TGTGCCAGCAGCCCTAGCGGCAGCACAGATACGCAGTATTTT. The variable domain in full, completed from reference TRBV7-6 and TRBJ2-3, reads GAGVSQSPRYKVTKRGQDVALRCDPISGHVSLYWYRQALGQGPEFLTYFNYEAQQDKSGLPNDRFSAERPEGSISTLTIQRTEQRDSAMYRCASSPSGSTDTQYFGPGTRLTVL.

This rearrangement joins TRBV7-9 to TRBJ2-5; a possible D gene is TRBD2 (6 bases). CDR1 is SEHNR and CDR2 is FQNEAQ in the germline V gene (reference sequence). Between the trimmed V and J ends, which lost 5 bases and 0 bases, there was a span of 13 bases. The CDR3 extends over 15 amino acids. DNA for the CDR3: TGTGCCAGCAGCCCAGTGGAGGGGAACCAAGAGACCCAGTACTTC. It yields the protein CASSPVEGNQETQYF.

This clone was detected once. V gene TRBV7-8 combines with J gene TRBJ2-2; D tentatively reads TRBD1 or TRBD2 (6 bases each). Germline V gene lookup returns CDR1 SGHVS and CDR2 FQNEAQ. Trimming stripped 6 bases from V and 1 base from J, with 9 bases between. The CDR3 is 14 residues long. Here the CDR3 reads CASRRGENTGELFF. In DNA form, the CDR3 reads TGTGCCAGCAGGAGGGGGGAGAACACCGGGGAGCTGTTTTTT.

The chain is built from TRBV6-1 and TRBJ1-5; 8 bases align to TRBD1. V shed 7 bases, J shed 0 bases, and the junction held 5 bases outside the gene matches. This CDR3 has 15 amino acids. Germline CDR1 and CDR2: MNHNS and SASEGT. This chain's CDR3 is CASTRQGNSNQPQHF. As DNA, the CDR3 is TGTGCCAGCACAAGACAGGGGAATAGCAATCAGCCCCAGCATTTT.

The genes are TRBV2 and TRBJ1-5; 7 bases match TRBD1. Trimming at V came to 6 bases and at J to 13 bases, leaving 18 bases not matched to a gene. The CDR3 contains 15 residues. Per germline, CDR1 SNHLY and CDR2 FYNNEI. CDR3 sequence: CASRGVRGDTLEQHF. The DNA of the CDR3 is TGTGCCAGCAGAGGTGTCAGGGGGGATACGTTGGAGCAGCATTTT.

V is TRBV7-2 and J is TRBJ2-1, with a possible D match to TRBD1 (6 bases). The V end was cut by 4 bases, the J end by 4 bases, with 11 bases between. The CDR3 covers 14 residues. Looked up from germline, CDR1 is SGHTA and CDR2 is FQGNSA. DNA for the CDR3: TGTGCCAGCAGCTCCGTACAGGGTTACAATGAGCAGTTCTTC. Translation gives CASSSVQGYNEQFF.

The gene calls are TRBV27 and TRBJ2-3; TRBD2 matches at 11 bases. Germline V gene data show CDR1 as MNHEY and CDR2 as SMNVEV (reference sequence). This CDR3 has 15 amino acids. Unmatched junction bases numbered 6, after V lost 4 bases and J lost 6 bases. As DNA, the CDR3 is TGTGCCAGCAGTTATGGACTAGCGGGTTCGGATACGCAGTATTTT. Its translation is CASSYGLAGSDTQYF.

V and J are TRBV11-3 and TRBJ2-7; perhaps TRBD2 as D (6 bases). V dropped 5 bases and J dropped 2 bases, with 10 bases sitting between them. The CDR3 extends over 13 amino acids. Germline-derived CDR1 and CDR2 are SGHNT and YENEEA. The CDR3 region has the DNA TGTGCCAGCAGCCCTGCGGGAACCTACGAGCAGTACTTC. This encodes CASSPAGTYEQYF.